Listed below are T cell receptor beta chains from one sample, sequenced in a study of response to subunit inactivated influenza vaccine. TCRdb re-called the RT-PCR reads with MiXCR, one entry per CDR3 protein. The data contain about 570,000 distinct CDR3 sequences, over 9% of them singletons. This same sample was also part of a study on T cells expressing NK-cell markers.

The sequencing here drew on PBMCs from blood, taken on the day of vaccination. All receptors derive from a man aged 45 to 65 who received an inactivated influenza vaccine. Each CDR3 is given with its conserved first and last residue. Fields, in order: J gene, D gene, clone size, V gene, CDR3 protein, CDR3 DNA. A D gene is named only where the DNA matches it firmly. Size is omitted from some rows. Given values are once, few, many or a class for expanded clones.

TRBJ1-2,TRBD1,many,TRBV18,CASSQTWRGQGAFGYTF,TGTGCCAGCTCACAGACCTGGAGGGGACAGGGGGCCTTTGGCTACACCTTC
TRBJ2-1,TRBD2,few,TRBV20-1,CSAKLAGGPNEQFF,TGCAGTGCTAAACTAGCGGGGGGGCCGAATGAGCAGTTCTTC
TRBJ1-2,TRBD1,few,TRBV28,CASSRDRWLANYGYTF,TGTGCCAGCAGTCGGGACAGATGGTTAGCTAACTATGGCTACACCTTC
TRBJ2-1,TRBD2,NA,TRBV7-2,CASSPWTSGMYNEQFF,TGTGCCAGCAGCCCTTGGACTAGCGGGATGTACAATGAGCAGTTCTTC
TRBJ2-4,NA,NA,TRBV20-1,CSGWGEVSLAKNIQYF,TGCAGTGGATGGGGGGAAGTTTCTCTAGCCAAAAACATTCAGTACTTC
TRBJ2-5,NA,few,TRBV10-3,CAISDNTPRTQYF,TGTGCCATCAGTGATAACACCCCAAGGACCCAGTACTTC
TRBJ1-1,NA,few,TRBV20-1,CSARDLRGTEAFF,TGCAGTGCTAGAGATCTTAGGGGCACTGAAGCTTTCTTT
TRBJ1-3,TRBD1,NA,TRBV5-6,CASSSPSSRGPGNTIYF,TGTGCCAGCAGCTCGCCCTCGTCAAGGGGGCCTGGAAACACCATATATTTT
TRBJ2-2,NA,NA,TRBV20-1,CSARDSLSGENTGELFF,TGCAGTGCTAGAGATTCTCTTAGCGGAGAAAACACCGGGGAGCTGTTTTTT
TRBJ2-2,NA,NA,TRBV7-8,CASSPRQGWGGTGELFF,TGTGCCAGCAGCCCAAGACAGGGATGGGGGGGCACCGGGGAGCTGTTTTTT
TRBJ2-1,NA,many,TRBV6-5,CASSYSTRRWDEQFF,TGTGCCAGCAGTTACTCGACGAGACGATGGGATGAGCAGTTCTTC
TRBJ1-2,TRBD1,few,TRBV4-3,CASSQESGGYGYTF,TGCGCCAGCAGCCAAGAATCAGGGGGCTATGGCTACACCTTC
TRBJ2-7,NA,few,TRBV18,CASSPIPYEQYF,TGTGCCAGCTCACCCATTCCTTACGAGCAGTACTTC
TRBJ2-2,TRBD1,many,TRBV5-1,CASSSTTGTGTGELFF,TGCGCCAGCAGCTCAACGACCGGGACAGGCACCGGGGAGCTGTTTTTT
TRBJ1-5,NA,NA,TRBV5-6,CASSPAGAGQPQHF,TGTGCCAGCAGCCCGGCTGGAGCCGGTCAGCCCCAGCATTTT
TRBJ2-7,NA,NA,TRBV7-2,CASSLVPQSLGQYF,TGTGCCAGCAGCTTAGTTCCCCAGTCTCTTGGGCAGTACTTC
TRBJ2-3,NA,few,TRBV2,CASTAGDTDTQYF,TGTGCCAGCACGGCAGGGGACACAGATACGCAGTATTTT
TRBJ2-1,TRBD1,few,TRBV9,CASSPRGTDYSYNEQFF,TGTGCCAGCAGCCCACGAGGGACAGACTACTCCTACAATGAGCAGTTCTTC
TRBJ2-1,NA,many,TRBV11-3,CASSSNRRNEQFF,TGTGCCAGCAGCTCCAACCGGCGAAATGAGCAGTTCTTC
TRBJ2-7,NA,NA,TRBV27,CASSRGVTLSYEQYF,TGTGCCAGCAGCCGTGGGGTTACCCTTTCCTACGAGCAGTACTTC
TRBJ1-1,NA,NA,TRBV5-1,CASSVPRGIGITEAFF,TGCGCCAGCAGCGTACCTCGGGGGATCGGAATCACTGAAGCTTTCTTT
TRBJ1-4,TRBD1,NA,TRBV7-2,CASSARGPDEKLFF,TGTGCCAGCAGCGCCAGGGGGCCGGATGAAAAACTGTTTTTT
TRBJ2-1,NA,NA,TRBV28,CASSPPLYEQFF,TGTGCCAGCAGTCCTCCTCTCTATGAGCAGTTCTTC
TRBJ1-3,NA,NA,TRBV9,CASSGGTGGPIYF,TGTGCCAGCAGCGGCGGGACGGGGGGCCCCATATATTTT
TRBJ2-7,NA,few,TRBV11-2,CASSVLPGYSYEQYF,TGTGCCAGCAGCGTACTCCCAGGGTATTCATACGAGCAGTACTTC
TRBJ1-3,NA,few,TRBV21-1,CASTLGTVAGNTIYF,TGTGCCAGCACCCTCGGGACAGTCGCTGGAAACACCATATATTTT
TRBJ1-4,NA,few,TRBV12-3/TRBV12-4,CASSQRITATGLNEKLFF,TGTGCCAGCAGTCAACGAATTACCGCAACAGGCCTAAATGAAAAACTGTTTTTT
TRBJ2-6,NA,NA,TRBV7-9,CASSHSRYGANVLTF,TGTGCCAGCAGCCACAGTCGGTATGGGGCCAACGTCCTGACTTTC
TRBJ2-7,TRBD2,few,TRBV3-1,CASSQLRGGFYEQYF,TGTGCCAGCAGCCAGCTCCGGGGGGGTTTTTACGAGCAGTACTTC
TRBJ1-5,NA,few,TRBV5-5,CASSLMVDQPQHF,TGTGCCAGCAGCTTGATGGTGGATCAGCCCCAGCATTTT
TRBJ2-4,TRBD1,few,TRBV15,CATSIRTGFSKNIQYF,TGTGCCACCAGCATTAGGACAGGGTTTTCCAAAAACATTCAGTACTTC
TRBJ2-3,NA,many,TRBV7-2,CASSLDGRGDTQYF,TGTGCCAGCAGCTTAGATGGGCGTGGAGATACGCAGTATTTT
TRBJ2-7,TRBD2,once,TRBV20-1,CNARDYLTGEQYF,TGCAATGCCCGGGACTACCTAACGGGTGAGCAGTACTTC
TRBJ1-6,TRBD1,many,TRBV2,CASSRTSPGTGFYNSPLHF,TGTGCCAGCAGTAGAACTTCACCCGGGACAGGGTTCTATAATTCACCCCTCCACTTT
TRBJ2-2,NA,few,TRBV12-3/TRBV12-4,CASSLGGSGNTGELFF,TGTGCCAGCAGTTTAGGTGGTAGCGGGAACACCGGGGAGCTGTTTTTT
TRBJ2-4,NA,few,TRBV12-3/TRBV12-4,CASSPYLGALAKNIQYF,TGTGCCAGCAGTCCCTACTTAGGGGCACTAGCCAAAAACATTCAGTACTTC
TRBJ2-7,TRBD1,NA,TRBV29-1,CSVDTGGAEQYF,TGCAGCGTTGACACAGGGGGCGCCGAGCAGTACTTC
TRBJ2-5,NA,few,TRBV20-1,CSARRQWETQYF,TGCAGTGCTAGGAGGCAGTGGGAGACCCAGTACTTC
TRBJ2-3,NA,NA,TRBV4-3,CASSQDRARGYIPDTDTQYF,TGCGCCAGCAGCCAAGATCGAGCCAGGGGCTACATTCCCGACACAGATACGCAGTATTTT
TRBJ1-2,TRBD1,few,TRBV6-1,CASTSRQGAKMGYTF,TGTGCCAGCACCTCACGACAGGGGGCAAAGATGGGCTACACCTTC
TRBJ2-7,NA,NA,TRBV29-1,CSVLQGAYEQYF,TGCAGCGTTCTTCAGGGAGCCTACGAGCAGTACTTC
TRBJ1-3,TRBD1,NA,TRBV14,CASSTRTGVVSGNTIYF,TGTGCCAGCAGCACCCGGACAGGGGTCGTCTCTGGAAACACCATATATTTT
TRBJ1-6,NA,NA,TRBV6-5,CASSYSQGMGNSPLHF,TGTGCCAGCAGTTACTCGCAGGGCATGGGGAATTCACCCCTCCACTTT
TRBJ1-1,NA,NA,TRBV5-1,CASSLEPPTEAFF,TGCGCCAGCAGCTTGGAACCACCCACTGAAGCTTTCTTT
TRBJ2-2,NA,few,TRBV29-1,CSAQGAGELFF,TGCAGCGCTCAGGGCGCCGGGGAGCTGTTTTTT